The 11 T cell receptor beta chains below all came from one sample that was sequenced in a study of cytomegalovirus exposure and HLA in healthy donors. Primers for the PCR totalled 60 Vbeta and 13 Jbeta. Assay: immunoSEQ multiplex PCR; the TCRdb copy retains only in-frame clones and omits some. Among some 130,000 clones listed, roughly 71% were seen once. Sample: PBMCs. The source is a woman between 35 and 50 years old in good health and CMV-seronegative.

The V gene is TRBV4-1, the J gene TRBJ2-3; 7 bases fit TRBD1. Germline trimming cut 5 bases from V and 0 bases from J; bases unmatched to any gene: 5. The CDR3 extends over 15 amino acids. Per the germline V gene, CDR1 is MGHRA and CDR2 is YSYEKL. For the CDR3, the DNA is TGCGCCAGCAGCTACGGGACAGTTAGCACAGATACGCAGTATTTT. This codes for CASSYGTVSTDTQYF.

This clone has more than one count but fewer than ten. The chain links TRBV5-6 to TRBJ1-1; 8 positions agree with TRBD1. Germline CDR1 reads SGHDT; CDR2 reads YYEEEE. J gave up 11 bases and V 4 bases, and 10 bases lay outside the gene matches. The CDR3 is 13 residues long. The CDR3: CASSMSGQGLAFF. As DNA, the CDR3 is TGTGCCAGCAGCATGAGCGGACAGGGATTGGCTTTCTTT.

This chain uses TRBV6-1 with TRBJ2-5; D remains ambiguous. V shed 4 bases and J shed 3 bases, with 6 bases lying between them. Germline values: CDR1 MNHNS, CDR2 SASEGT. The CDR3 has 12 residues. The CDR3 loop reads CASSATKETQYF. The CDR3 DNA follows: TGTGCCAGCAGTGCCACAAAAGAGACCCAGTACTTC.

J is TRBJ1-2 and V is TRBV5-6; TRBD1 might be the D (6 bases). Germline values: CDR1 SGHDT, CDR2 YYEEEE. CDR3 length: 12 residues. V gave up 3 bases and J gave up 7 bases, with 10 bases separating them. CDR3 DNA: TGTGCCAGCAGCTCGGGACATTTTGGCTACACCTTC. It is translated as CASSSGHFGYTF.

This clone was seen a few times. At the DNA level, this CDR3 is encoded by other sequences in the same sample as well. V usage is TRBV10-1 and J usage is TRBJ1-5; D unclear. V was trimmed by 5 bases and J by 4 bases, leaving 9 bases between them. CDR1 is WNHNN, CDR2 SYGVQD, per germline (reference sequence). The CDR3 extends over 13 amino acids. The CDR3 bases are TGCGCCAGCAGTCCCGACGGGAATCAGCCCCAGCATTTT. It specifies CASSPDGNQPQHF.

The chain couples TRBV11-2 to TRBJ1-4; 7 bases are a match to TRBD1. Trimming removed 3 bases from V and 0 bases from J; junction bases left unmatched: 4. Germline-derived CDR1 and CDR2 are SGHAT and FQNNGV. The CDR3 is 16 amino acids. DNA of the CDR3: TGTGCCAGCAGCTTGAGACAGGGAGCAACTAATGAAAAACTGTTTTTT. It specifies CASSLRQGATNEKLFF.

The V call is TRBV5-4, the J call TRBJ2-1; 8 bases line up with TRBD2. This CDR3 is 15 amino acids long. V lost 5 bases and J lost 0; bases outside the gene matches: 4. From germline, CDR1 is SGHNT and CDR2 YYREEE (reference sequence). CDR3 bases: TGTGCCAGCAGTCATAGCGGGGCCTCCTACAATGAGCAGTTCTTC. As protein: CASSHSGASYNEQFF.

CDR3 coding DNA: TGTGCCAGCAGCTGGGACTCCAATAGCAATCAGCCCCAGCATTTT. Translation gives CASSWDSNSNQPQHF. V and J are TRBV6-5 and TRBJ1-5; maybe TRBD1 (5 bases). Germline-derived CDR1 and CDR2 are MNHEY and SVGAGI. Between the trimmed V and J ends, which lost 6 bases and 0 bases, there was a span of 12 bases. CDR3 length equals 15 residues.

This clone was seen more than once but under ten times. The chain has TRBV7-9 and TRBJ2-7; possible D gene TRBD1, 6 bases. V was shortened by 5 bases and J by 0 bases, with 14 bases between the two germline ends. The germline CDR1 and CDR2 sequences are SEHNR and FQNEAQ (reference sequence). This CDR3 spans 15 amino acids. The CDR3 bases are TGTGCCAGCAGCCAATTAAGGGACACCTCCTACGAGCAGTACTTC. This encodes CASSQLRDTSYEQYF. Full variable domain (missing parts from reference TRBV7-9 and TRBJ2-7): DTGVSQNPRHKITKRGQNVTFRCDPISEHNRLYWYRQTLGQGPEFLTYFQNEAQLEKSRLLSDRFSAERPKGSFSTLEIQRTEQGDSAMYLCASSQLRDTSYEQYFGPGTRLTVT.

The J gene is TRBJ2-5, the V gene TRBV25-1; D is ambiguous. Between the trimmed V and J ends, which lost 5 bases and 7 bases, there was a span of 8 bases. The CDR3 is 11 amino acids. The germline V gene has CDR1 MGHDK and CDR2 SYGVNS. CDR3: CASSSPGTQYF. In nucleotides, the CDR3 is TGTGCCAGCAGTTCCCCAGGGACCCAGTACTTC.

J is TRBJ1-2 and V is TRBV2; D possibly corresponds to TRBD1 (6 bases). V was cut by 6 bases and J by 5 bases, with 16 bases left in between. Germline V gene lookup returns CDR1 SNHLY and CDR2 FYNNEI. CDR3 size: 14 residues. The CDR3 sequence is CASRGENRDYGYTF. CDR3 DNA sequence: TGTGCCAGCAGGGGCGAAAACAGGGATTATGGCTACACCTTC.